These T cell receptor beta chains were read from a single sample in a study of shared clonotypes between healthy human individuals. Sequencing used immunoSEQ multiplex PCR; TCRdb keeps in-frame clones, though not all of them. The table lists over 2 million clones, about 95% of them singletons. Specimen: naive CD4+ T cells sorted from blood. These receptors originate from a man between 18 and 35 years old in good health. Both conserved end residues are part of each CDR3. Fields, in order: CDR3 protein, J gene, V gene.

cdr3_aa: CASSQRTTAGISTDTQYF; j_call: TRBJ2-3; v_call: TRBV4-3
cdr3_aa: CASSPRTGGWDTQYF; j_call: TRBJ2-3; v_call: TRBV5-1
cdr3_aa: CASSVGVGYEQYF; j_call: TRBJ2-7; v_call: TRBV9
cdr3_aa: CASSWFKDQPQHF; j_call: TRBJ1-5; v_call: TRBV28
cdr3_aa: CASRPLQVGRETQYF; j_call: TRBJ2-5; v_call: TRBV5-8
cdr3_aa: CASSHLGISPYNEQFF; j_call: TRBJ2-1; v_call: TRBV4-1
cdr3_aa: CASSPDIPGQGGTDTQYF; j_call: TRBJ2-3; v_call: TRBV5-1
cdr3_aa: CASSQEPTQPQHF; j_call: TRBJ1-5; v_call: TRBV4-1
cdr3_aa: CASSLDGGTGGYTF; j_call: TRBJ1-2; v_call: TRBV7-8
cdr3_aa: CASKMRNNYEQYF; j_call: TRBJ2-7; v_call: TRBV27
cdr3_aa: CASSLETPVEAFF; j_call: TRBJ1-1; v_call: TRBV7-8
cdr3_aa: CASRRMVSTGELFF; j_call: TRBJ2-2; v_call: TRBV2
cdr3_aa: CASSYRYLGLAVYEQYF; j_call: TRBJ2-7; v_call: TRBV9
cdr3_aa: CASSSGLVADTQYF; j_call: TRBJ2-3; v_call: TRBV5-1
cdr3_aa: CASRNSSNYGYTF; j_call: TRBJ1-2; v_call: TRBV10-1
cdr3_aa: CASSKTRGILYGYTF; j_call: TRBJ1-2; v_call: TRBV6-1
cdr3_aa: CAISSSVGSVRDTQYF; j_call: TRBJ2-3; v_call: TRBV10-3
cdr3_aa: CASTADRMNTEAFF; j_call: TRBJ1-1; v_call: TRBV25-1
cdr3_aa: CASSSVNGYTF; j_call: TRBJ1-2; v_call: TRBV7-9
cdr3_aa: CASIGDSGNTIYF; j_call: TRBJ1-3; v_call: TRBV2
cdr3_aa: CATSSLSGGSEAFF; j_call: TRBJ1-1; v_call: TRBV15
cdr3_aa: CAISLLAGGTDTQYF; j_call: TRBJ2-3; v_call: TRBV19
cdr3_aa: CASSVATSANTGELFF; j_call: TRBJ2-2; v_call: TRBV9
cdr3_aa: CAISESTGGETQYF; j_call: TRBJ2-5; v_call: TRBV10-3
cdr3_aa: CAISATVGHTYNSPLHF; j_call: TRBJ1-6; v_call: TRBV10-3
cdr3_aa: CASSRSGVAEQYF; j_call: TRBJ2-7; v_call: TRBV18
cdr3_aa: CASRPTGLNTEAFF; j_call: TRBJ1-1; v_call: TRBV19
cdr3_aa: CASSNLNTEAFF; j_call: TRBJ1-1; v_call: TRBV6-1
cdr3_aa: CASSDAGTENQPQHF; j_call: TRBJ1-5; v_call: TRBV9
cdr3_aa: CASGENHAYEQYF; j_call: TRBJ2-7; v_call: TRBV6-1
cdr3_aa: CASSRFAGEQFF; j_call: TRBJ2-1; v_call: TRBV7-2
cdr3_aa: CASSLGLAGVDEQYF; j_call: TRBJ2-7; v_call: TRBV7-2
cdr3_aa: CASSLGQTLGRDSPLHF; j_call: TRBJ1-6; v_call: TRBV5-1
cdr3_aa: CASSLIQRQRTDTQYF; j_call: TRBJ2-3; v_call: TRBV5-1
cdr3_aa: CAWVEADTQYF; j_call: TRBJ2-3; v_call: TRBV30
cdr3_aa: CASSPNHQGQGFYGYTF; j_call: TRBJ1-2; v_call: TRBV18
cdr3_aa: CSARAPEAFF; j_call: TRBJ1-1; v_call: TRBV20-1
cdr3_aa: CASAYLAGGPYEQYF; j_call: TRBJ2-7; v_call: TRBV6-6
cdr3_aa: CASSGLLAGEQYF; j_call: TRBJ2-3; v_call: TRBV11-2